The next 12 T cell receptor beta chains were all read from a single sample in a study of blood T cell repertoires in COVID-19. Libraries were prepared by immunoSEQ multiplex PCR; TCRdb keeps only in-frame clonotypes and omits some of them. Here the sample spans about 140,000 clones, about 85% being singletons. Sequenced sample: peripheral blood. The receptors stem from a human donor with COVID-19, enrolled during active disease. The donor label of this sample is uncertain.

This chain connects TRBV9 to TRBJ1-3, with D tentatively TRBD1 (6 bases). V was pared by 3 bases and J by 3 bases, with 13 bases between. The CDR3 has 15 residues. Germline V gives CDR1 SGDLS, CDR2 YYNGEE. The DNA for the CDR3 is TGTGCCAGCAGCGCACAGGGAAATGATGGAAACACCATATATTTT. Its translation is CASSAQGNDGNTIYF.

This chain joins TRBV2 and TRBJ2-1, with 8 bases lining up with TRBD1. The germline V gene has CDR1 SNHLY and CDR2 FYNNEI. This CDR3 spans 13 amino acids. The V segment lost 7 bases and the J segment 9 bases; nucleotides outside the gene matches: 8. CDR3 nucleotide sequence: TGTGCCAGCACCACGGCAACAGGGGGTGAGCAGTTCTTC. As protein: CASTTATGGEQFF.

The rearrangement links TRBV5-1 to TRBJ2-7, with TRBD1 identical over 10 bases. This CDR3 is 16 amino acids long. Unmatched junction bases numbered 7, after V lost 0 bases and J lost 4 bases. Germline V CDR1 and CDR2: SGHRS, YFSETQ. CDR3 DNA: TGCGCCAGCAGCTTGGCGCCGGGACAGGGGATATACGAGCAGTACTTC. Residues: CASSLAPGQGIYEQYF.

V gene TRBV28 combines with J gene TRBJ2-1; tentative D call: TRBD1 (6 bases). CDR1 is MDHEN and CDR2 is SYDVKM in the germline V gene. The CDR3 length is 13 residues. Trimming cost V 5 bases and J 5 bases, with 10 bases left between them. This CDR3 is CASSPTGNNEQFF. The CDR3 coding sequence is TGTGCCAGCAGTCCGACAGGAAACAATGAGCAGTTCTTC.

The J gene is TRBJ2-4, the V gene TRBV9; 9 nucleotides line up with TRBD2. The CDR3 loop spans 15 amino acids. The V and J ends lost 7 bases and 7 bases, in that order; junction bases with no gene match: 12. CDR1 and CDR2 (germline): SGDLS, YYNGEE. The CDR3 DNA reads as TGTGCCAGCTCCGAGGGGGGGACTAGCTCCAACATTCAGTACTTC. Translated: CASSEGGTSSNIQYF.

The chain employs TRBV5-1 and TRBJ2-5, with TRBD2 as a possible D gene (6 bases). V was trimmed by 0 bases and J by 5 bases, leaving 14 bases between them. The CDR3 spans 15 residues. From germline, CDR1 is SGHRS and CDR2 YFSETQ. The CDR3 reads CASSLGRGSGETQYF. The CDR3, as DNA: TGCGCCAGCAGCTTGGGTCGGGGGAGCGGGGAGACCCAGTACTTC.

The V call is TRBV6-1, the J call TRBJ2-6; 10 bases map to TRBD1. V shed 3 bases, J shed 2 bases, and the junction held 4 bases outside the gene matches. The CDR3 sequence is 17 residues long. Germline V gene lookup returns CDR1 MNHNS and CDR2 SASEGT. Here the CDR3 reads CASSDRQGAPGANVLTF. The CDR3 DNA is TGTGCCAGCAGTGATAGACAGGGGGCCCCTGGGGCCAACGTCCTGACTTTC.

The chain couples TRBV9 to TRBJ2-7, with TRBD1 matching 11 bases. The V and J ends lost 3 bases and 4 bases, in that order; junction bases with no gene match: 6. Per the germline V gene, CDR1 is SGDLS and CDR2 is YYNGEE. The CDR3 has 15 amino acids. CDR3 sequence: CASSARTGGSYEQYF. CDR3 coding DNA: TGTGCCAGCAGCGCCCGGACAGGGGGCTCGTACGAGCAGTACTTC.

This clone has just a few counts. The V and J genes are TRBV2 and TRBJ2-2; perhaps TRBD1 as D (6 bases). The V end lost 2 bases, the J end lost 6 bases, and 10 bases lay between the germline ends. Germline V lookup: CDR1 SNHLY, CDR2 FYNNEI. This CDR3 has 14 residues. The CDR3 here is CASSEQGLPGELFF. For the CDR3, the DNA is TGTGCCAGCAGTGAACAGGGGCTCCCCGGGGAGCTGTTTTTT.

This chain uses TRBV9 with TRBJ2-2, with 11 bases that match TRBD1. Germline V CDR1 and CDR2: SGDLS, YYNGEE. This CDR3 is 15 amino acids long. The V gene end was trimmed by 3 bases and the J gene end by 6 bases; junction bases not matched to a gene: 4. Here the CDR3 reads CASSAGTGGSGELFF. CDR3 in DNA: TGTGCCAGCAGCGCCGGGACAGGGGGTTCCGGGGAGCTGTTTTTT.

Only one count was recorded for this clone. V usage is TRBV30 and J usage is TRBJ2-1; 8 bases are shared with TRBD2. There are 16 residues in the CDR3. Germline trimming cut 5 bases from V and 0 bases from J; bases unmatched to any gene: 9. The germline gives CDR1 GTSNPN, CDR2 SVGIG (reference sequence). DNA of the CDR3: TGTGCCTGGCAAGGCGGGGGGCACAGCTCCTACAATGAGCAGTTCTTC. It yields the protein CAWQGGGHSSYNEQFF.

The chain uses TRBV6-2 or TRBV6-3 and TRBJ2-3, with 10 bases lining up with TRBD2. Germline V gene lookup returns CDR1 MNHEY and CDR2 SVGEGT. Trimming took 6 bases from V and 1 from J; bases not matched to a gene: 4. This CDR3 has 15 amino acids. CDR3 DNA sequence: TGTGCCAGCAGCGCAACTAGCGGGGGCACAGATACGCAGTATTTT. Its translation: CASSATSGGTDTQYF.